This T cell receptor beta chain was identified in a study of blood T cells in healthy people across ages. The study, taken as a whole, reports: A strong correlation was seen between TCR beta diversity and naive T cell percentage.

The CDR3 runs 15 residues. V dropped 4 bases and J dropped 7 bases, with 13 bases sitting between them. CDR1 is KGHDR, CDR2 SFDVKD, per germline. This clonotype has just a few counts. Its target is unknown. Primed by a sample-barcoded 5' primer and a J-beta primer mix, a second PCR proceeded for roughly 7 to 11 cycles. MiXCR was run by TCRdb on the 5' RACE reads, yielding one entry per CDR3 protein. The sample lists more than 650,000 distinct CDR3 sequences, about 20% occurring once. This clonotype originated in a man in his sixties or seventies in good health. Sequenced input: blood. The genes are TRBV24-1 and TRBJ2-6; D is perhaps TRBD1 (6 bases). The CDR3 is CATSDTVRGANVLTF. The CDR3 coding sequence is TGTGCCACCAGTGACACCGTCAGGGGTGCCAACGTCCTGACTTTC.